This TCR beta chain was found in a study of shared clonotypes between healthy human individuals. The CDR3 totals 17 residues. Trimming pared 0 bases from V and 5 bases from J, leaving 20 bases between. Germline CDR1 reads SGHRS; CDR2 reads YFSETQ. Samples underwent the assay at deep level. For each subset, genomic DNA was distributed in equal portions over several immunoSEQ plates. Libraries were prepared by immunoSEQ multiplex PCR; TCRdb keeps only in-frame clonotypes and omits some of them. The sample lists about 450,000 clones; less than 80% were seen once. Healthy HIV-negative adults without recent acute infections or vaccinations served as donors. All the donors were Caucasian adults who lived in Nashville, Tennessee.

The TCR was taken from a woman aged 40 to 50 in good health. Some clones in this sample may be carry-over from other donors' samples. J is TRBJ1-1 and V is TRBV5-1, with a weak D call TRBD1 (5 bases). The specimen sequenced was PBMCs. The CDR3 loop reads CASSLAPPGQGGTEAFF. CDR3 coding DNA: TGCGCCAGCAGCTTGGCCCCACCCGGTCAGGGAGGGACTGAAGCTTTCTTT.